These 14 T cell receptor beta chains originate from one sample sequenced in a study of blood T cell repertoires in COVID-19. Sequenced by immunoSEQ multiplex PCR; TCRdb stores in-frame clones only, minus some. Here the sample spans about 200,000 clones, around 76% being singletons. The sample consisted of peripheral blood. The receptors shown here come from an older woman with COVID-19, enrolled during active disease.

The chain links TRBV7-3 to TRBJ1-6, with D uncertain. The V gene lost 0 bases and the J gene lost 8 bases, with 8 bases spanning the gap. CDR1 and CDR2 from the germline V gene are SGHTA and FQGTGA. CDR3 length equals 14 residues. The CDR3 DNA reads TGTGCCAGCAGCTTAACAGGGAGGGATTCACCCCTCCACTTT. As protein: CASSLTGRDSPLHF. The full variable domain, completed using reference TRBV7-3 and TRBJ1-6, is GAGVSQTPSNKVTEKGKYVELRCDPISGHTALYWYRQSLGQGPEFLIYFQGTGAADDSGLPNDRFFAVRPEGSVSTLKIQRTERGDSAVYLCASSLTGRDSPLHFGNGTRLTVT.

A few counts support this clone. The chain uses TRBV7-9 and TRBJ1-1, with D possibly TRBD1 on 6 matching bases. Germline CDR1 reads SEHNR; CDR2 reads FQNEAQ (reference sequence). This CDR3 region has 17 residues. With 3 bases removed from V and 0 bases from J, the gap between germline ends came to 17 bases. The CDR3 DNA reads as TGTGCCAGCAGCTTTACCAGGGGTGGGTTCATGAACACTGAAGCTTTCTTT. This gives the protein CASSFTRGGFMNTEAFF.

The chain combines TRBV6-2 or TRBV6-3 with TRBJ2-2; the match to TRBD1 covers 10 bases. With 2 bases clipped from V and 6 bases from J, the junction kept 15 bases outside the gene matches. The CDR3 consists of 19 residues. Germline CDR1 MNHEY, CDR2 SVGEGT. The CDR3 region has the DNA TGTGCCAGCAGTTACGGCCTTATGCTCGGGACAGGGGAAGCCGGGGAGCTGTTTTTT. Its protein product is CASSYGLMLGTGEAGELFF.

This chain uses TRBV5-8 with TRBJ2-2; possible D gene TRBD1, 5 bases. From germline, CDR1 is SGHTS and CDR2 YDEGEE. Between the trimmed V and J ends, which lost 4 bases and 5 bases, there was a span of 15 bases. This CDR3 comprises 15 residues. The CDR3 bases are TGTGCCAGCAGCGCCCTTTGGGGCAGGACCGGGGAGCTGTTTTTT. It is translated as CASSALWGRTGELFF.

The gene calls are TRBV7-9 and TRBJ2-7; D unclear. The germline V gene encodes CDR1 SEHNR and CDR2 FQNEAQ (reference sequence). V dropped 4 bases and J dropped 3 bases, with 7 bases sitting between them. The CDR3 runs to 12 residues. DNA of the CDR3: TGTGCCAGCAGCTCGACGGGCTACGAGCAGTACGTC. Amino acids: CASSSTGYEQYV.

This clone was counted a few times. The chain couples TRBV28 to TRBJ1-2, with D possibly being TRBD1 (6 bases). Per germline, CDR1 MDHEN and CDR2 SYDVKM. This CDR3 has 12 amino acids. Trimming removed 7 bases at V and 8 bases at J, with 14 bases between. The CDR3 DNA reads TGTGCCAGCACCCGATGGGGGGGCGGCTACACCTTC. This sequence encodes CASTRWGGGYTF.

This clone was observed at least ten times. This rearrangement joins TRBV25-1 to TRBJ2-7, with 7 nucleotides matching TRBD2. Looked up from germline, CDR1 is MGHDK and CDR2 is SYGVNS. J gave up 0 bases and V 6 bases, and 8 bases lay outside the gene matches. This CDR3 has 15 amino acids. DNA for the CDR3: TGTGCCAGCAGACACCTCGGGGGGAGCTCCTACGAGCAGTACTTC. The encoded protein is CASRHLGGSSYEQYF.

The V and J genes are TRBV28 and TRBJ1-5, with 8 bases fitting TRBD1. V shed 6 bases, J shed 6 bases, and the junction held 10 bases outside the gene matches. This CDR3 has 15 amino acids. Per germline, CDR1 MDHEN and CDR2 SYDVKM. The CDR3 bases are TGTGCCAGCAGGTCGACGACAGGGGTAGGTCAGCCCCAGCATTTT. Its translation: CASRSTTGVGQPQHF.

This clone was counted a single time. This chain connects TRBV5-6 to TRBJ2-7; the match to TRBD1 covers 8 bases. Germline-derived CDR1 and CDR2 are SGHDT and YYEEEE. The J segment lost 1 base and the V segment lost 3 bases, leaving 6 bases of the junction unmatched. The CDR3 loop spans 15 amino acids. The DNA of the CDR3 is TGTGCCAGCAGCTATAGGGGACAGGTATCCTACGAGCAGTACGTC. This sequence encodes CASSYRGQVSYEQYV.

This clone has more than one count but fewer than ten. The chain employs TRBV5-1 and TRBJ1-5, with 8 bases aligning to TRBD1. This CDR3 is 17 amino acids long. The V segment lost 0 bases and the J segment 0 bases; nucleotides outside the gene matches: 5. CDR1 is SGHRS and CDR2 is YFSETQ in the germline V gene. The CDR3 nucleotides are TGCGCCAGCAGCTTGGAGACAGGGGCATATAGCAATCAGCCCCAGCATTTT. Its translation is CASSLETGAYSNQPQHF.

CDR3 DNA sequence: TGCGCCAGCAGCTTGGGCCCTCAGGGGGTTGTAGGAGAGACCCAGTACTTC. This encodes CASSLGPQGVVGETQYF. This chain connects TRBV5-1 to TRBJ2-5, with TRBD1 matching over 7 bases. The CDR3 is made up of 17 amino acids. The V gene end was trimmed by 0 bases and the J gene end by 4 bases; junction bases not matched to a gene: 12. Looked up from germline, CDR1 is SGHRS and CDR2 is YFSETQ.

On this clone itself: Other DNA sequences from this sample encode an identical CDR3 as well. The rearrangement uses TRBV18 and TRBJ2-2; the D gene is possibly TRBD2 (5 bases). V dropped 2 bases and J dropped 5 bases, with 9 bases sitting between them. This CDR3 spans 14 amino acids. Germline CDR1 KGHSH, CDR2 LQKENI. The CDR3 region is CASSPSPGTGELFF. The CDR3 DNA follows: TGTGCCAGCTCACCAAGCCCGGGGACCGGGGAGCTGTTTTTT.

With respect to this clone: An end of the junction differs from the germline gene, which may be a read error. The J gene is TRBJ2-1, the V gene TRBV7-7, with 10 nucleotides matching TRBD2. Germline V CDR1 and CDR2: SSHAT, FNYEAQ (reference sequence). CDR3 length: 13 amino acids. Here the CDR3 reads CASSLSSGGEQFF. Written as DNA, the CDR3 is TGTGCTAGCAGCTTAAGTAGCGGGGGGGAGCAGTTCTTC.

The chain joins TRBV6-5 to TRBJ2-7; tentative D call: TRBD1 (5 bases). CDR1 MNHEY and CDR2 SVGAGI come from the germline V gene. This CDR3 spans 15 amino acids. The V end was cut by 0 bases, the J end by 5 bases, with 14 bases between. The CDR3 DNA is TGTGCCAGCAGTTACTCGGGTCAGGGTATGGACGAGCAGTACTTC. Translating gives CASSYSGQGMDEQYF.